This T cell receptor (beta chain) was captured by sequencing in a study of response to subunit inactivated influenza vaccine. One entry per CDR3 protein results from TCRdb running MiXCR on the RT-PCR reads. The data show about 650,000 distinct CDR3 sequences, with about 15% seen just once and 11% held by the top ten. This CDR3 contains 15 residues. The V and J ends lost 3 bases and 1 base respectively, with 11 bases between them. The germline V gene has CDR1 SEHNR and CDR2 FQNEAQ (reference sequence). About this clonotype: What it binds is not known.

Notes on the study in general: Authors suggested that a seasonal influenza vaccination recruits few new T cells each time.

The rearrangement links TRBV7-9 to TRBJ2-3; maybe TRBD1 (5 bases). This sample comprised PBMCs from blood, obtained less than 13 days after vaccination. The sequence came from a man in his fifties or sixties who received an inactivated influenza vaccine. The CDR3 sequence is CASSFARAGTDTQYF. CDR3 coding DNA: TGTGCCAGCAGCTTTGCCAGGGCTGGCACAGATACGCAGTATTTT.